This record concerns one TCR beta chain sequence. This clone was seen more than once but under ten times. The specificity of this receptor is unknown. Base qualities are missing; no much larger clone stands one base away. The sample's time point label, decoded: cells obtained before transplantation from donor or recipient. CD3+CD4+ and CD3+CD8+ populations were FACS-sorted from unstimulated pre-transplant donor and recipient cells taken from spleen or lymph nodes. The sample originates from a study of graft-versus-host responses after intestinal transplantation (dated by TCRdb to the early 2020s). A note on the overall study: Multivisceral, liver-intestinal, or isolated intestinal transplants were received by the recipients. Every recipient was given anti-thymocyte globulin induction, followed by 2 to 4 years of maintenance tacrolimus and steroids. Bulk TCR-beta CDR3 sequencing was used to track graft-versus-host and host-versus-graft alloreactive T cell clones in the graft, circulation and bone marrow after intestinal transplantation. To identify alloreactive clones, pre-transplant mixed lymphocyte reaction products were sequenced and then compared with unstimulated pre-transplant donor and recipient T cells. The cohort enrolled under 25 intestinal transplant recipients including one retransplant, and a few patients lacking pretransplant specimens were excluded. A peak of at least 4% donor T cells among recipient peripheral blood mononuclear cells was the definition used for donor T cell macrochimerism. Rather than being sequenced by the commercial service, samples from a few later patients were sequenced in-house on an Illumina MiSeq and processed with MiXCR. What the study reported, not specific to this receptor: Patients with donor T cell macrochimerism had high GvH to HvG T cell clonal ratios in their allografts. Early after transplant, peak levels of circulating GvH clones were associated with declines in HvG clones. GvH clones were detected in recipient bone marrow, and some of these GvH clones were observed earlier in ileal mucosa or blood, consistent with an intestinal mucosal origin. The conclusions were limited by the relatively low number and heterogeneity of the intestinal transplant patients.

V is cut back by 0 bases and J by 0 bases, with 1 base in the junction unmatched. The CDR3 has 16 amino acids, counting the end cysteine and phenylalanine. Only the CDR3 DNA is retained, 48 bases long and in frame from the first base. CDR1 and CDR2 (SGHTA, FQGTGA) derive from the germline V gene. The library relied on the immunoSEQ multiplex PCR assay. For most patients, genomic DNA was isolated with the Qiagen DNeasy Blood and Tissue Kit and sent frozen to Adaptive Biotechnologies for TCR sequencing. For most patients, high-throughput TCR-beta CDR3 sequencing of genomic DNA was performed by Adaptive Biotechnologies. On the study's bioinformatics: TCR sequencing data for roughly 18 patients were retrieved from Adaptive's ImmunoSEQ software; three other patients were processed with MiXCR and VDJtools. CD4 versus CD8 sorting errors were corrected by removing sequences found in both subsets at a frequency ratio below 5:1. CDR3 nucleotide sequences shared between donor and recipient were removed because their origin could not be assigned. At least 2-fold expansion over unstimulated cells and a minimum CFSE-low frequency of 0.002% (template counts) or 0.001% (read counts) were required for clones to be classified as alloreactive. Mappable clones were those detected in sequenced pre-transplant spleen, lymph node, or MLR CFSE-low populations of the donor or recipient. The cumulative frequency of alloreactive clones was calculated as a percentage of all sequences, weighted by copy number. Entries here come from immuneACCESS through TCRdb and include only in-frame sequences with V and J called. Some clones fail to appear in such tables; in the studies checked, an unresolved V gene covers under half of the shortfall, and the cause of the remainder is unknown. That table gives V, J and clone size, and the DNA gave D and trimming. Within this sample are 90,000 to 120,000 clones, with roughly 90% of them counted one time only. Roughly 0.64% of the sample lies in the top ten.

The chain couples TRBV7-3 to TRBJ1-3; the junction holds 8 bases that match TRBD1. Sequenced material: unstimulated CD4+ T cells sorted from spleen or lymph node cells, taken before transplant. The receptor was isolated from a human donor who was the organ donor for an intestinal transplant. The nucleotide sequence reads TGTGCCAGCAGCTTAACTGGGACAGGCTCTGGAAACACCATATATTTT. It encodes CASSLTGTGSGNTIYF.